The 25 T cell receptor beta chains given below trace back to one sample, sequenced in a study of shared clonotypes between healthy human individuals (TCRdb year 2020). The receptor library was made with the immunoSEQ multiplex PCR assay. The source is immuneACCESS, and TCRdb retained only in-frame sequences with V and J called. Part of the clones is not carried over; for the studies checked, unresolved V genes explain less than half of this, and the remainder is unexplained. Counted in this sample were roughly 1,100,000 clones; about 74% of them appeared once. The top ten hold over 1.3% of the sample. Sequenced material: memory CD4+ T cells sorted from blood. Taken with the paper, the label for cell subset or site translates to: CD45RA-negative fraction. Receptors were obtained from a man in his late teens or twenties in good health.

V gene TRBV19 combines with J gene TRBJ1-5; unclear D gene. The CDR3 sequence is 13 residues long. V dropped 6 bases and J dropped 6 bases, with 12 bases sitting between them. The V gene's germline CDR1 is LNHDA and CDR2 SQIVND (reference sequence). CDR3 in DNA: TGTGCCAGTAGCCCGGGCCTCGCTCAGCCCCAGCATTTT. This gives the protein CASSPGLAQPQHF. Using reference TRBV19 and TRBJ1-5 for the parts outside the CDR3, the full variable domain is DGGITQSPKYLFRKEGQNVTLSCEQNLNHDAMYWYRQDPGQGLRLIYYSQIVNDFQKGDIAEGYSVSREKKESFPLTVTSAQKNPTAFYLCASSPGLAQPQHFGDGTRLSIL.

This chain connects TRBV5-8 to TRBJ2-1; 10 nucleotides agree with TRBD2. After removal of 0 bases from V and 9 bases from J, the junction contained 6 bases not matched to a gene. CDR3 length: 15 residues. CDR1 is SGHTS and CDR2 is YDEGEE in the germline V gene. CDR3 protein: CASSLELAGNAEQFF. Written as DNA, the CDR3 is TGTGCCAGCAGCTTGGAACTAGCGGGAAATGCTGAGCAGTTCTTC.

This sequence joins TRBV13 and TRBJ2-7, with 8 bases aligning to TRBD2. V was clipped by 0 bases and J by 3 bases; unmatched bases: 10. The CDR3 runs to 17 residues. Germline-derived CDR1 and CDR2 are PRHDT and FYEKMQ (reference sequence). CDR3 sequence reads: CASSLGPTAGAFYEQYF. CDR3 coding DNA: TGTGCCAGCAGCTTAGGCCCCACAGCGGGGGCTTTCTACGAGCAGTACTTC.

The chain recombines TRBV6-5 with TRBJ1-1; possible D gene TRBD1, 6 bases. CDR3 length equals 15 residues. The ends were cut back, 2 bases at V and 4 bases at J, with 14 bases in the middle. Germline CDR1 is MNHEY and CDR2 is SVGAGI. This CDR3 is CASSYRGRGGTEAFF. DNA for the CDR3: TGTGCCAGCAGTTACCGGGGCAGGGGTGGCACTGAAGCTTTCTTT.

This chain uses TRBV10-3 with TRBJ2-5; no definite D call. Germline V gene data show CDR1 as ENHRY and CDR2 as SYGVKD. With 4 bases removed from V and 1 base from J, the gap between germline ends came to 7 bases. The CDR3 sequence is 13 residues long. Written as DNA, the CDR3 is TGTGCCATCAGTGGGACGGGCCAAGAGACCCAGTACTTC. Amino acid sequence: CAISGTGQETQYF.

Regarding this clone: Distinct nucleotide sequences in the sample also encode this CDR3. This chain connects TRBV9 to TRBJ2-1; 11 bases line up with TRBD2. V was pared by 3 bases and J by 4 bases, with 3 bases of the junction left unmatched. Germline-derived CDR1 and CDR2 are SGDLS and YYNGEE. This CDR3 has 15 residues. The CDR3 bases are TGTGCCAGCAGCGCCGGGACTAGCGGATACAATGAGCAGTTCTTC. As protein: CASSAGTSGYNEQFF. Full variable domain (outside the CDR3, taken from reference TRBV9 and TRBJ2-1): DSGVTQTPKHLITATGQRVTLRCSPRSGDLSVYWYQQSLDQGLQFLIQYYNGEERAKGNILERFSAQQFPDLHSELNLSSLELGDSALYFCASSAGTSGYNEQFFGPGTRLTVL.

The rearrangement uses TRBV7-9 and TRBJ2-1; 7 bases agree with TRBD1. The CDR3 spans 15 residues. V trimming: 3 bases; J trimming: 2 bases; junction bases outside the gene matches: 4. The germline V gene has CDR1 SEHNR and CDR2 FQNEAQ (reference sequence). The CDR3 sequence is CASSLLDRPYNEQFF. In DNA form, the CDR3 reads TGTGCCAGCAGCTTGTTGGACAGGCCCTACAATGAGCAGTTCTTC.

The V and J genes are TRBV30 and TRBJ1-1, with D possibly TRBD1 on 5 matching bases. Per germline, CDR1 GTSNPN and CDR2 SVGIG (reference sequence). V was shortened by 1 base and J by 5 bases, with 11 bases between the two germline ends. The CDR3 extends over 13 amino acids. Here the CDR3 reads CAWSGGSRTEAFF. The CDR3 region has the DNA TGTGCCTGGAGTGGGGGGAGTAGGACTGAAGCTTTCTTT.

The rearrangement joins TRBV6-1 to TRBJ2-5, with 8 bases identical to TRBD2. This CDR3 spans 14 amino acids. V lost 7 bases and J lost 3; bases outside the gene matches: 7. Germline assignment: CDR1 MNHNS and CDR2 SASEGT. The DNA for the CDR3 is TGTGCCAGCACTTTCGGGGGGGCGGAAGAGACCCAGTACTTC. Translation: CASTFGGAEETQYF.

Comment on this clone: Other DNA sequences in this specimen translate into the identical CDR3. CDR3 DNA sequence: TGTGCCAGCAGCTTAGCGGAACTCGGGGACACTGAAGCTTTCTTT. Translated: CASSLAELGDTEAFF. The genes are TRBV7-9 and TRBJ1-1; D remains unclear. Germline V lookup: CDR1 SEHNR, CDR2 FQNEAQ (reference sequence). Trimming shortened V by 0 bases and J by 3 bases, and 11 bases separated the two germline ends. The CDR3 length is 15 residues.

CDR3 in amino acids: CASSLGLNQETQYF. CDR3 nucleotide sequence: TGTGCCAGCAGCCTGGGGCTAAACCAAGAGACCCAGTACTTC. The chain carries TRBV5-6 and TRBJ2-5; a weak D match, TRBD1 (5 bases). This CDR3 comprises 14 residues. With 4 bases removed from V and 0 bases from J, the gap between germline ends came to 10 bases. Germline CDR1 and CDR2: SGHDT and YYEEEE.

This chain links TRBV28 with TRBJ2-2; D unresolved. V dropped 7 bases and J dropped 0 bases, with 6 bases sitting between them. CDR3 length: 13 amino acids. Per germline, CDR1 MDHEN and CDR2 SYDVKM. The CDR3 here is CASNSPNTGELFF. The DNA of the CDR3 is TGTGCCAGCAACAGCCCGAACACCGGGGAGCTGTTTTTT.

This clone was seen more than once but under ten times. The chain couples TRBV6-5 to TRBJ1-6; D might be TRBD1 (5 bases). Per germline, CDR1 MNHEY and CDR2 SVGAGI. The CDR3 loop spans 12 amino acids. Trimming took off 6 bases at V and 9 bases at J, with 9 bases between the two ends. The CDR3 sequence: CASRRDVSPLHF. CDR3 sequence (DNA): TGTGCCAGCAGGCGGGACGTTTCACCCCTCCACTTT.

A few counts support this clone. The chain recombines TRBV7-9 with TRBJ1-6; D is possibly TRBD1 (6 bases). The V gene's germline CDR1 is SEHNR and CDR2 FQNEAQ (reference sequence). CDR3 length equals 17 residues. V was cut by 0 bases and J by 8 bases, with 17 bases left in between. Here the CDR3 reads CASSLAAGAASHSPLHF. In DNA, the CDR3 is TGTGCCAGCAGCTTAGCAGCAGGGGCCGCTTCCCATTCACCCCTCCACTTT.

The chain is built from TRBV5-1 and TRBJ2-3, with 7 bases that match TRBD2. CDR1 is SGHRS and CDR2 is YFSETQ in the germline V gene. The J segment lost 2 bases and the V segment lost 7 bases, leaving 4 bases of the junction unmatched. CDR3 length: 13 amino acids. CDR3 amino acids: CASRSGDTDTQYF. The CDR3 region has the DNA TGCGCCAGCCGCAGCGGGGACACAGATACGCAGTATTTT.

The chain recombines TRBV25-1 with TRBJ1-1, with D maybe TRBD1 (5 bases). CDR1 and CDR2 (germline): MGHDK, SYGVNS. Trimming stripped 10 bases from V and 5 bases from J, with 14 bases between. This CDR3 is built from 12 residues. The CDR3 nucleotides read TGTGCCAAGACGACAGTGAGAACTGAAGCTTTCTTT. Protein sequence: CAKTTVRTEAFF.

The chain combines TRBV30 with TRBJ1-6, with D possibly matching TRBD1 (5 bases). The CDR3 runs to 17 residues. Per germline, CDR1 GTSNPN and CDR2 SVGIG (reference sequence). The V end lost 2 bases, the J end lost 0 bases, and 14 bases lay between the germline ends. Here the CDR3 DNA reads TGTGCCTGGAGTTCATCGACAGTTAGCTCCTATAATTCACCCCTCCACTTT. Translation: CAWSSSTVSSYNSPLHF.

The genes are TRBV5-1 and TRBJ2-1, with TRBD2 matching 7 bases. CDR1 SGHRS and CDR2 YFSETQ come from the germline V gene. The trim removed 0 bases at V and 7 bases at J, leaving 4 bases unmatched. The CDR3 consists of 14 residues. CDR3 sequence (DNA): TGCGCCAGCAGCTTGGTCGCGGGAGTGAATGAGCAGTTCTTC. Its protein is CASSLVAGVNEQFF.

The chain combines TRBV6-1 with TRBJ2-5, with 14 nucleotides matching TRBD2. The ends lost 4 bases at V and 4 bases at J; junction bases unmatched: 8. Germline CDR1 is MNHNS and CDR2 is SASEGT. CDR3 length: 17 residues. The CDR3 reads CASSGQTSGRVRETQYF. In DNA, the CDR3 is TGTGCCAGCAGTGGGCAGACTAGCGGGAGGGTACGAGAGACCCAGTACTTC.

The rearrangement joins TRBV10-2 to TRBJ1-5, with 7 bases fitting TRBD1. V was pared by 9 bases and J by 1 base, with 3 bases of the junction left unmatched. The CDR3 is 13 residues long. From germline, CDR1 is WSHSY and CDR2 SAAADI. The CDR3 here is CASTDRSNQPQHF. DNA for the CDR3: TGCGCCAGTACGGACAGGAGCAATCAGCCCCAGCATTTT.

The V gene is TRBV7-2, the J gene TRBJ2-2; D uncertain. Trimming removed 2 bases from V and 4 bases from J, with 5 bases in between. This CDR3 comprises 13 residues. CDR1 and CDR2 from the germline V gene are SGHTA and FQGNSA. The CDR3 sequence is CASSLRVTGELFF. The CDR3, as DNA: TGTGCCAGCAGCTTACGGGTCACCGGGGAGCTGTTTTTT.

The chain employs TRBV7-9 and TRBJ2-5; 9 bases fit TRBD2. After removal of 1 base from V and 5 bases from J, the junction contained 8 bases not matched to a gene. The CDR3 is 16 residues long. The germline V gene has CDR1 SEHNR and CDR2 FQNEAQ (reference sequence). This chain's CDR3 is CASSLVAGGPRETQYF. CDR3 bases: TGTGCCAGCAGCTTAGTCGCGGGGGGGCCCAGGGAGACCCAGTACTTC.

This chain connects TRBV10-2 to TRBJ2-7; 8 positions agree with TRBD1. CDR3 length: 14 residues. After removal of 6 bases from V and 2 bases from J, the junction contained 6 bases not matched to a gene. CDR1 and CDR2 (germline): WSHSY, SAAADI. CDR3 sequence: CASRTWTGPYEQYF. The CDR3 nucleotides are TGCGCCAGCAGAACATGGACAGGGCCCTACGAGCAGTACTTC.

The chain uses TRBV7-8 and TRBJ2-7; D is uncertain. V shed 5 bases and J shed 3 bases, with 11 bases lying between them. This CDR3 comprises 13 residues. Germline CDR1 is SGHVS and CDR2 is FQNEAQ. CDR3: CASSHPGYYEQYF. The CDR3 DNA is TGTGCCAGCAGCCACCCTGGGTACTACGAGCAGTACTTC.

The chain employs TRBV30 and TRBJ2-1; D not resolved. This CDR3 is built from 11 residues. Germline CDR1 reads GTSNPN; CDR2 reads SVGIG (reference sequence). The V end was cut by 4 bases, the J end by 10 bases, with 11 bases between. The CDR3 bases are TGTGCCTGGAAAGACCGAGCCGAGCAGTTCTTC. The encoded protein is CAWKDRAEQFF. Full variable domain (remainder filled in from reference TRBV30 and TRBJ2-1): SQTIHQWPATLVQPVGSPLSLECTVEGTSNPNLYWYRQAAGRGLQLLFYSVGIGQISSEVPQNLSASRPQDRQFILSSKKLLLSDSGFYLCAWKDRAEQFFGPGTRLTVL.